This TCR beta chain is drawn from a study of OX40 agonist ivuxolimab in advanced cancers. Measured with immunoSEQ multiplex PCR; TCRdb has only the in-frame clones, and not every one. The table records some 30,000 clones, under 85% of them present only once. V was clipped by 1 base and J by 6 bases, with 15 bases between them. CDR1 and CDR2 (germline): MGHRA, YSYEKL. CDR3 length: 15 residues. This clonotype originated in an adult with an advanced solid tumor such as melanoma, head and neck, liver or kidney cancer. The chain recombines TRBV4-1 with TRBJ1-2; D is unresolved. Sequenced here: CD4+ or CD8+ T cells sorted from blood, sampled in a trial of the OX40 agonist ivuxolimab. CDR3 in amino acids: CASSQGLGRVDGYTF. CDR3 in DNA: TGCGCCAGCAGCCAAGGCCTGGGGAGGGTCGATGGCTACACCTTC.